The 3 T cell receptor beta chains below come from one sample, sequenced in a study of cytomegalovirus exposure and HLA in healthy donors. PCR amplification relied on 60 Vbeta primers (plus 13 Jbeta primers). This table comes from immunoSEQ multiplex PCR, and its TCRdb copy is limited to in-frame clones, with some not included. The sample holds 200,000 to 250,000 clones; around three quarters are singletons and the top ten take roughly 16%. Sequencing was done on a sample of PBMCs. These receptors came from a man aged 35 to 55 in good health and CMV-seronegative.

The chain employs TRBV18 and TRBJ2-1, with 8 positions matching TRBD1. The CDR3 length is 15 residues. J lost 6 bases, V lost 5 bases, and 9 bases had no gene match. CDR1 KGHSH and CDR2 LQKENI come from the germline V gene. This CDR3 is CASSTQGATLNEQFF. Written as DNA, the CDR3 is TGTGCCAGCTCAACCCAGGGGGCCACCCTCAATGAGCAGTTCTTC.

The chain recombines TRBV9 with TRBJ1-3; D ambiguous. The germline V gene has CDR1 SGDLS and CDR2 YYNGEE. V lost 1 base and J 0 bases, leaving 8 bases between the germline ends. The length of the CDR3 is 15 residues. CDR3 loop: CASSVLGISGNTIYF. The CDR3 coding sequence is TGTGCCAGCAGCGTACTTGGCATCTCTGGAAACACCATATATTTT.

The chain couples TRBV7-9 to TRBJ2-1; TRBD1 matches at 9 bases. Looked up from germline, CDR1 is SEHNR and CDR2 is FQNEAQ (reference sequence). Trimming cost V 5 bases and J 5 bases; bases outside gene matches: 7. The CDR3 is made up of 15 amino acids. CDR3 protein: CASSGPWTGDNEQFF. In nucleotides, the CDR3 is TGTGCCAGCAGCGGACCGTGGACAGGGGACAATGAGCAGTTCTTC.